The rows below give T cell receptor beta chains drawn from one sample of a study of T cell changes during pregnancy in multiple sclerosis. Clones were read by immunoSEQ multiplex PCR, and TCRdb kept only the in-frame ones, dropping some. The table has more than 40,000 clones, about 91% seen once. The source material was CD8+ T cells from peripheral blood mononuclear cells, sampled after pregnancy. The receptors were sampled from a female donor with multiple sclerosis, enrolled in a pregnancy study. Both conserved end residues are part of each CDR3. A D gene is named only where the DNA matches it firmly. Where a row states a size, it is once, few, many or the class of an expanded clone; other rows omit it.

TRBJ1-1 | TRBV12-5 | . | . | TGTGCTAGTGGTTTGGGAGACACTGAAGCTTTCTTT | CASGLGDTEAFF
TRBJ2-7 | TRBV4-3 | . | . | TGCGCCAGCAGCCAAGGGAGGGGCGAGGGAATCTACGAGCAGTACTTC | CASSQGRGEGIYEQYF
TRBJ1-6 | TRBV5-1 | . | TRBD1 | TGCGCCAGCAGCTGGGACGGGACAGGGTCAGTGAATTCACCCCTCCACTTT | CASSWDGTGSVNSPLHF
TRBJ1-2 | TRBV30 | . | . | TGTGCCTGGAAGAGGTCGAGGGACTATGGCTACACCTTC | CAWKRSRDYGYTF
TRBJ1-1 | TRBV19 | few | . | TGTGCCAGTAGTATGGGGGGAGAAGCTTTCTTT | CASSMGGEAFF
TRBJ2-1 | TRBV21-1 | . | . | TGTGCCAGCAGCGGCGGGATCCCTTTCCCTGAGCAGTTCTTC | CASSGGIPFPEQFF
TRBJ2-3 | TRBV30 | . | . | TGTGCCTGGAGTGTACAGGCACTCGCCACAGATACGCAGTATTTT | CAWSVQALATDTQYF
TRBJ1-2 | TRBV4-3 | . | . | TGCGCCAGCAGCCGTTGGGACACAAACTATGGCTACACCTTC | CASSRWDTNYGYTF
TRBJ2-7 | TRBV6-1 | . | TRBD1 | TGTGCCAGCAGTGTTCTTCCGACAGGGGGAATGAGGGAGCAGTACTTC | CASSVLPTGGMREQYF
TRBJ2-2 | TRBV9 | . | TRBD1 | TGTGCCAGCAGGGGTACCGGGACAGCCAACACCGGGGAGCTGTTTTTT | CASRGTGTANTGELFF
TRBJ2-1 | TRBV27 | . | . | TGTGCCAGCAGTTTTTTGTTCGGTACGACACGCGATGAGCAGTTCTTC | CASSFLFGTTRDEQFF
TRBJ2-7 | TRBV20-1 | . | TRBD2 | TGCAGTGCCCTGTGGGGGGGGGTTAAGTACTTC | CSALWGGVKYF
TRBJ2-3 | TRBV13 | . | . | TGTGCCAGCAGCTTAGGACACACAGATACGCAGTATTTT | CASSLGHTDTQYF
TRBJ2-7 | TRBV27 | . | . | TGTGCCAGCAGTTTACGACAGGGAGGCCCCCACTACGAGCAGTACTTC | CASSLRQGGPHYEQYF
TRBJ2-2 | TRBV27 | . | . | TGTGCCAGCAGCCCATTCCGGCGCGGCACCGGGGAGCTGTTTTTT | CASSPFRRGTGELFF
TRBJ1-1 | TRBV27 | . | . | TGTGCCAGCAGTTCCTTGACAGAGCTTAACACTGAAGCTTTCTTT | CASSSLTELNTEAFF
TRBJ2-3 | TRBV5-4 | . | . | TGTGCCAGCACCCTGGGCGCGGGTTCTAGCACAGATACGCAGTATTTT | CASTLGAGSSTDTQYF
TRBJ1-4 | TRBV27 | . | . | TGTGCCAGCAGTTCAACCCCGAATCGGGCAACTAATGAAAAACTGTTTTTT | CASSSTPNRATNEKLFF
TRBJ2-7 | TRBV6-1 | . | TRBD1 | TGTGCCAGCAGTGTCGTTTGGACAGGGACCACCTACGAGCAGTACTTC | CASSVVWTGTTYEQYF
TRBJ1-4 | TRBV2 | . | TRBD1 | TGTGCCAGCAGTGGGGAGGACAGGGGAGGTGAAAAACTGTTTTTT | CASSGEDRGGEKLFF
TRBJ2-1 | TRBV6-5 | . | . | TGTGCCAGCAGTTCCTACGGGAGTCGGGCAAATGAGCAGTTCTTC | CASSSYGSRANEQFF
TRBJ2-2 | TRBV30 | once | . | TGTGCCTGGAGTCGTACGGCGGTTTGGGAGCTGTTTTTT | CAWSRTAVWELFF